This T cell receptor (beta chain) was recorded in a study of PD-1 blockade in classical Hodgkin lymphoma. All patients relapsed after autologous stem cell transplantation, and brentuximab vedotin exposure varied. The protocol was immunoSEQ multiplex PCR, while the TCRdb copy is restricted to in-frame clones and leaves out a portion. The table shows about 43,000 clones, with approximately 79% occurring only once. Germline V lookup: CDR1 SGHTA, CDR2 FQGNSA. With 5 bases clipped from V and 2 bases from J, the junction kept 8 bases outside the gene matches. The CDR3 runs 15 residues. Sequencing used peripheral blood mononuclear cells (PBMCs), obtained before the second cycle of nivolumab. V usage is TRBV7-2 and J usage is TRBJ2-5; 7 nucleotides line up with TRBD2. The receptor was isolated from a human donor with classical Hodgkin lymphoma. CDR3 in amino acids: CASSPPGGGQETQYF. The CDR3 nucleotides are TGTGCCAGCAGCCCACCGGGCGGGGGACAAGAGACCCAGTACTTC.